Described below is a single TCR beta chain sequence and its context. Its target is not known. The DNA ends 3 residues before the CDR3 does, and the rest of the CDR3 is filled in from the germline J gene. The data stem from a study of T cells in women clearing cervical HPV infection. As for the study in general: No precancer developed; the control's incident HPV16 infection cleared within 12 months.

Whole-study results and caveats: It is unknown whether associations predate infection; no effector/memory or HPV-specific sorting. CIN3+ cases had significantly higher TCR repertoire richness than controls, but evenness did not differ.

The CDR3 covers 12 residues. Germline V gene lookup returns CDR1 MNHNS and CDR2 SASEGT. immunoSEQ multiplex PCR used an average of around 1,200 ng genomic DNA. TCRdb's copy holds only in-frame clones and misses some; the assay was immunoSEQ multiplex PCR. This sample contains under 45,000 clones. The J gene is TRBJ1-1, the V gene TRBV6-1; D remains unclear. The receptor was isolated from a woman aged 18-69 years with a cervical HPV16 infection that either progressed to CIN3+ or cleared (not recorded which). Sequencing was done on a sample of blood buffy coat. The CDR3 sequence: CASSEPPKGAFF. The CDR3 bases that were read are TGTGCCAGCAGTGAACCACCAAAAGGG.